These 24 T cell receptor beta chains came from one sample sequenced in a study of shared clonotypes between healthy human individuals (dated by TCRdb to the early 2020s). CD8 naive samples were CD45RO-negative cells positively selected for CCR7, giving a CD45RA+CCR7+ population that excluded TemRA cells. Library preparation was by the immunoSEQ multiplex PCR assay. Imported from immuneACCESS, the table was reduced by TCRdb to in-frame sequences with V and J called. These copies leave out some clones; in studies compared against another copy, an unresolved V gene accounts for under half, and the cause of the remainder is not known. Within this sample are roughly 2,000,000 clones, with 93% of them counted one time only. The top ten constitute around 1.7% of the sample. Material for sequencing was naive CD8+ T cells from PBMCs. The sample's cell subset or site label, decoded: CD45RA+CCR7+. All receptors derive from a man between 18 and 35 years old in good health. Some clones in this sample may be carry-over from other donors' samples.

This CDR3 is CASTPNLGGDTQYF. CDR3 coding DNA: TGTGCCAGCACCCCGAATTTGGGGGGAGATACGCAGTATTTT. J is TRBJ2-3 and V is TRBV7-2; D possibly corresponds to TRBD2 (6 bases). The CDR3 has 14 residues. V dropped 7 bases and J dropped 5 bases, with 16 bases sitting between them. Germline V CDR1 and CDR2: SGHTA, FQGNSA.

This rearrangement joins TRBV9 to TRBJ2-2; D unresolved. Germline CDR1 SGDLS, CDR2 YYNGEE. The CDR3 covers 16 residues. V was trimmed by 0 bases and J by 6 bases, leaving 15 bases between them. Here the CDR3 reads CASSVAFGSLPGELFF. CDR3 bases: TGTGCCAGCAGCGTAGCTTTCGGCAGCCTTCCCGGGGAGCTGTTTTTT.

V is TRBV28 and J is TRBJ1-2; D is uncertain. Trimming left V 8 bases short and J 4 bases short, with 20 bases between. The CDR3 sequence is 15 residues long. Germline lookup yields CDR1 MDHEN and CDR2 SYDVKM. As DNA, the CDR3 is TGTGCCAGCTCGATGGACTCTCCCCGGCTCTATGGCTACACCTTC. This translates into CASSMDSPRLYGYTF.

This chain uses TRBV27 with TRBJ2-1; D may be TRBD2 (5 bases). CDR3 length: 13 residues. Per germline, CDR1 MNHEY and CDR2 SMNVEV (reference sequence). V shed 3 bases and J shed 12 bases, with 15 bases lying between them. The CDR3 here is CASSFSGLGGQFF. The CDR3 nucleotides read TGTGCCAGCAGTTTCTCGGGTTTAGGAGGGCAGTTCTTC.

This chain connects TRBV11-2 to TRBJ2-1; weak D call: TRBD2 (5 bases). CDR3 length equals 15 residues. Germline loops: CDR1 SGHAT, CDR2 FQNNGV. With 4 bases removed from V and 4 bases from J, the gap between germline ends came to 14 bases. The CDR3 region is CASSSVFSEYNEQFF. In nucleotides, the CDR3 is TGTGCCAGCAGCTCGGTCTTTAGCGAGTACAATGAGCAGTTCTTC.

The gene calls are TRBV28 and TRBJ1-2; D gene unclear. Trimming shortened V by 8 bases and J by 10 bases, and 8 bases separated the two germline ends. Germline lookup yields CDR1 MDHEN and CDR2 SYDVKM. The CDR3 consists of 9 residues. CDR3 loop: CASGSIYTF. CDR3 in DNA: TGTGCCAGCGGTTCCATCTACACCTTC.

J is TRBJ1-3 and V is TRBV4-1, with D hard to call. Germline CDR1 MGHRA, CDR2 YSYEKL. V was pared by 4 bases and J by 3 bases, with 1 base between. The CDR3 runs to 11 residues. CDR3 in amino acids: CASSLGNTIYF. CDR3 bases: TGCGCCAGCAGCCTTGGAAACACCATATATTTT.

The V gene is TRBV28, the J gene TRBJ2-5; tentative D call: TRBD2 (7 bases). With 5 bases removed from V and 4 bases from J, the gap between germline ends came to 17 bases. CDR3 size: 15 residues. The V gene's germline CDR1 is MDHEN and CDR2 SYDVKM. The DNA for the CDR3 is TGTGCCAGCAGTCCCCGTGGCGGGGGCAGAGAGACCCAGTACTTC. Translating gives CASSPRGGGRETQYF.

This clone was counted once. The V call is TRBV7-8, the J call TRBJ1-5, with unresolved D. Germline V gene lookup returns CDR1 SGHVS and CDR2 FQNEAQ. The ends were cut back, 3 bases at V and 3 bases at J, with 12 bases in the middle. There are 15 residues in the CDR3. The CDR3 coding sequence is TGTGCCAGCAGCTTCGCCCGGGGTAACAATCAGCCCCAGCATTTT. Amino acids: CASSFARGNNQPQHF.

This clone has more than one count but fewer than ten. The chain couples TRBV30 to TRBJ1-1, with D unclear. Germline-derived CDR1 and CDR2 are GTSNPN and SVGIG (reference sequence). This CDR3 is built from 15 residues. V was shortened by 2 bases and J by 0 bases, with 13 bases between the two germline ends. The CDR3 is CAWSLRRRLNTEAFF. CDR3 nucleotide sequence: TGTGCCTGGAGTTTGCGTCGGAGGCTGAACACTGAAGCTTTCTTT.

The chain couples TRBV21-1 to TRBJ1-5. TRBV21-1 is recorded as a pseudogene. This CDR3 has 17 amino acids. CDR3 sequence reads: CASTAGGRVDSNQPQHF. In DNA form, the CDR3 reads TGTGCCAGCACCGCGGGGGGGCGTGTGGATAGCAATCAGCCCCAGCATTTT.

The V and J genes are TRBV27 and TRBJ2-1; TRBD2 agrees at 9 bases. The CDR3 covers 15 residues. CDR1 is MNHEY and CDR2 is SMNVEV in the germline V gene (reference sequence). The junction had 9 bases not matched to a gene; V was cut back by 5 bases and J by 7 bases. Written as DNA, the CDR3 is TGTGCCAGCAGTCACCCGGGACTAGCAATTAATGAGCAGTTCTTC. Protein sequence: CASSHPGLAINEQFF.

Here the CDR3 DNA reads TGCAGCGTGCCGGGACAGGCCTACTTGGGTTCCTACGAGCAGTACTTC. Translating gives CSVPGQAYLGSYEQYF. V gene TRBV29-1 combines with J gene TRBJ2-7, with TRBD1 identical over 8 bases. Losses at the gene ends were 6 bases for V and 1 base for J; bases not matched to a gene: 14. Germline assignment: CDR1 SQVTM and CDR2 ANQGSEA. This CDR3 region has 16 residues.

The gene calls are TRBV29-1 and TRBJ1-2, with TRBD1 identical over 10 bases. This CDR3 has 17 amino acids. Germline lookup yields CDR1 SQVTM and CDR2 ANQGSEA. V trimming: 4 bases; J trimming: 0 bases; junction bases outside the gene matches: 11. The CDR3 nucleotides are TGCAGCGTTGTGGACAGGGGGATGATGGTCCCTAACTATGGCTACACCTTC. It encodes CSVVDRGMMVPNYGYTF.

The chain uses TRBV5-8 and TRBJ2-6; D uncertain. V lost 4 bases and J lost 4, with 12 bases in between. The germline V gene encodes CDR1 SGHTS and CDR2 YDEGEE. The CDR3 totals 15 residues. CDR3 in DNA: TGTGCCAGCAGCCCCCGGGTCTCCGGGGCCAACGTCCTGACTTTC. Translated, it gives CASSPRVSGANVLTF.

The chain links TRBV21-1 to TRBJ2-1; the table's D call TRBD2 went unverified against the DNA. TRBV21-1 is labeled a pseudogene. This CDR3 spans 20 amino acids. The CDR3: CASSKIVLASGRAGYNEQFF. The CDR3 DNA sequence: TGTGCCAGCAGCAAAATCGTTCTGGCTAGCGGGAGGGCCGGGTACAATGAGCAGTTCTTC.

This CDR3 reads CASSVAPGAVETQYF. The DNA for the CDR3 is TGTGCCAGCAGCGTAGCTCCCGGGGCGGTCGAGACCCAGTACTTC. The rearrangement links TRBV9 to TRBJ2-5; D may match TRBD1 or TRBD2 (5 bases each). Germline CDR1 reads SGDLS; CDR2 reads YYNGEE. With 0 bases removed from V and 5 bases from J, the gap between germline ends came to 14 bases. The CDR3 spans 15 residues.

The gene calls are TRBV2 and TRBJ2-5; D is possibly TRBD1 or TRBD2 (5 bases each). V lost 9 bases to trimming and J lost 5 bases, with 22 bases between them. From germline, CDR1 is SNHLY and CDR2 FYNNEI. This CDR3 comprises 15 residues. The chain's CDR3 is CASKREPQGVETQYF. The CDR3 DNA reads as TGTGCCAGTAAGCGCGAGCCGCAGGGAGTGGAGACCCAGTACTTC. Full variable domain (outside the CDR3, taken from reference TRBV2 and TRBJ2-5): EPEVTQTPSHQVTQMGQEVILRCVPISNHLYFYWYRQILGQKVEFLVSFYNNEISEKSEIFDDQFSVERPDGSNFTLKIRSTKLEDSAMYFCASKREPQGVETQYFGPGTRLLVL.

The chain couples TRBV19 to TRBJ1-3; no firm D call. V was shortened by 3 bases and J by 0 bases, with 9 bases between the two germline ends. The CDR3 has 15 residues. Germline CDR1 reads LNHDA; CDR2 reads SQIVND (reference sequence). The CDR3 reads CASSIDARSGNTIYF. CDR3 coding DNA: TGTGCCAGTAGTATCGACGCTCGCTCTGGAAACACCATATATTTT.

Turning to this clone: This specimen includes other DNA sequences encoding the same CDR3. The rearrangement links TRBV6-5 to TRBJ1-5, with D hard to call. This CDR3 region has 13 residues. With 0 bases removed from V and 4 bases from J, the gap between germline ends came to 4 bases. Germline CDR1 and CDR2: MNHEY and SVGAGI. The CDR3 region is CASSYSSNQPQHF. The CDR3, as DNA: TGTGCCAGCAGTTACTCTAGTAATCAGCCCCAGCATTTT.

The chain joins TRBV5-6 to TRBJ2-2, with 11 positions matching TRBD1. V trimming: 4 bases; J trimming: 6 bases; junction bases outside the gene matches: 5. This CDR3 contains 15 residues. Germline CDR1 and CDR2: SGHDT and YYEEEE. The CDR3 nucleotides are TGTGCCAGCAGCCCACGGGGACAGGGGGCCGGGGAGCTGTTTTTT. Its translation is CASSPRGQGAGELFF. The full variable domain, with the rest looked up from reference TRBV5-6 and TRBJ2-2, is DAGVTQSPTHLIKTRGQQVTLRCSPKSGHDTVSWYQQALGQGPQFIFQYYEEEERQRGNFPDRFSGHQFPNYSSELNVNALLLGDSALYLCASSPRGQGAGELFFGEGSRLTVL.

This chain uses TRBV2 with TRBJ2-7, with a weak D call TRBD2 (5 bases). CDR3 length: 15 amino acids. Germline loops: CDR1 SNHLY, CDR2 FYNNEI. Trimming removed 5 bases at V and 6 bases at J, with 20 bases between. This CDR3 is CASSFPDPLESEQYF. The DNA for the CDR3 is TGTGCCAGCAGTTTCCCCGACCCACTAGAGTCCGAGCAGTACTTC.

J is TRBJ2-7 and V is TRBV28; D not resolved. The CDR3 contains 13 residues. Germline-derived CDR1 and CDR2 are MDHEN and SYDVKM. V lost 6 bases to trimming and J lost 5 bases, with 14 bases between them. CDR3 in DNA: TGTGCCAGCAGACCCCCGGCCCACGACGAGCAGTACTTC. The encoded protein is CASRPPAHDEQYF.

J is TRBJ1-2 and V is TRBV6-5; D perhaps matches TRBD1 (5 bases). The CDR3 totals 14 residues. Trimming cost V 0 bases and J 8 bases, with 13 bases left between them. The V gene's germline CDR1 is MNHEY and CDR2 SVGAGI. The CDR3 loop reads CASSYSPRGRGYTF. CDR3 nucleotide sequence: TGTGCCAGCAGTTACTCGCCCCGGGGCCGAGGCTACACCTTC.